These 28 T cell receptor beta chains originate from one sample sequenced in a study of shared clonotypes between healthy human individuals (TCRdb year 2020). CD8 naive samples were CD45RO-negative cells positively selected for CCR7, giving a CD45RA+CCR7+ population that excluded TemRA cells. Libraries were made using the immunoSEQ multiplex PCR assay. Sourced from immuneACCESS, this table was stored by TCRdb with only in-frame sequences that have V and J called. A share of the clones is absent; for the studies checked, an unresolved V gene accounts for under half, and the remainder has no known explanation. This sample is represented by about 1.9 million clones; just under 95% of them were singletons. Roughly 1.7% of the sample lies in the top ten. Sequenced material: naive CD8+ T cells from PBMCs. The cell subset or site label on this specimen signifies: CD45RA+CCR7+. These receptors were taken from a man aged 18 to 30 in good health. Some clones in this sample may be carry-over from other donors' samples.

The chain recombines TRBV7-2 with TRBJ1-2; 8 bases map to TRBD1. The length of the CDR3 is 17 residues. The V and J ends lost 6 bases and 4 bases, in that order; junction bases with no gene match: 16. Germline lookup yields CDR1 SGHTA and CDR2 FQGNSA. The CDR3 here is CASSELPDREAFYGYTF. CDR3 DNA sequence: TGTGCCAGCAGTGAACTACCGGACAGGGAGGCGTTCTATGGCTACACCTTC.

The chain links TRBV29-1 to TRBJ2-7; TRBD2 aligns across 8 bases. CDR1 and CDR2 (germline): SQVTM, ANQGSEA. J gave up 6 bases and V 7 bases, and 11 bases lay outside the gene matches. There are 13 residues in the CDR3. CDR3 coding DNA: TGCAGCGCCGCGGGACTAAGCGGGAGCGAGCAGTACTTC. Its translation is CSAAGLSGSEQYF.

This sequence joins TRBV27 and TRBJ2-7, with TRBD2 as a possible D gene (5 bases). The CDR3 sequence is 15 residues long. CDR1 is MNHEY, CDR2 SMNVEV, per germline (reference sequence). V gave up 3 bases and J gave up 2 bases, with 14 bases separating them. The DNA for the CDR3 is TGTGCCAGCAGTTTCTTCGGTTCCGGGGCCTACGAGCAGTACTTC. As protein: CASSFFGSGAYEQYF.

This chain uses TRBV5-4 with TRBJ2-3, with 12 bases lining up with TRBD2. Germline V gene sequence: CDR1 SGHNT, CDR2 YYREEE (reference sequence). The V and J ends lost 3 bases and 6 bases, in that order; junction bases with no gene match: 14. The CDR3 consists of 18 residues. The CDR3 DNA follows: TGTGCCAGCAGCTCCCCGCACCGACTAGCGGGAGAAATGGATACGCAGTATTTT. Translation: CASSSPHRLAGEMDTQYF.

V and J are TRBV21-1 and TRBJ1-5. TRBV21-1 is designated a pseudogene. The CDR3 is made up of 16 amino acids. CDR3 loop: CASSSPWAEPNQPQHF. The CDR3 coding sequence is TGTGCCAGCAGCTCCCCCTGGGCGGAACCAAATCAGCCCCAGCATTTT.

The gene calls are TRBV15 and TRBJ1-4; D possibly corresponds to TRBD1 (6 bases). The V end lost 6 bases, the J end lost 0 bases, and 14 bases lay between the germline ends. Germline V lookup: CDR1 LNHNV, CDR2 YYDKDF (reference sequence). This CDR3 has 16 residues. The CDR3 nucleotides read TGTGCCACCAGAGAAGATAGGACAGCAACTAATGAAAAACTGTTTTTT. It yields the protein CATREDRTATNEKLFF.

J is TRBJ2-3 and V is TRBV11-2; D is perhaps TRBD1 (5 bases). With 9 bases removed from V and 6 bases from J, the gap between germline ends came to 19 bases. CDR1 SGHAT and CDR2 FQNNGV come from the germline V gene. The CDR3 has 14 amino acids. This CDR3 reads CASNQGPLKDTQYF. The CDR3 DNA follows: TGTGCCAGTAATCAGGGTCCCTTGAAGGATACGCAGTATTTT.

To note about this clone: The same CDR3 can be traced to other DNA sequences in this sample. The V call is TRBV19, the J call TRBJ2-3; TRBD2 aligns across 8 bases. The CDR3 is made up of 15 amino acids. The ends lost 3 bases at V and 3 bases at J; junction bases unmatched: 5. Germline CDR1 reads LNHDA; CDR2 reads SQIVND (reference sequence). In DNA, the CDR3 is TGTGCCAGTAGTATTGTCGGACTAGCTACAGATACGCAGTATTTT. Amino acid sequence: CASSIVGLATDTQYF. The whole variable domain, remainder taken from reference TRBV19 and TRBJ2-3, is DGGITQSPKYLFRKEGQNVTLSCEQNLNHDAMYWYRQDPGQGLRLIYYSQIVNDFQKGDIAEGYSVSREKKESFPLTVTSAQKNPTAFYLCASSIVGLATDTQYFGPGTRLTVL.

V is TRBV4-3 and J is TRBJ2-7; perhaps TRBD2 as D (6 bases). Germline V gene data show CDR1 as LGHNA and CDR2 as YSLEER. V was cut by 0 bases and J by 3 bases, with 15 bases left in between. This CDR3 has 16 amino acids. The DNA of the CDR3 is TGCGCCAGCAGCCAAGATCGGTCGGGACTCCTCTACGAGCAGTACTTC. Amino acid sequence: CASSQDRSGLLYEQYF.

Regarding this clone: A much larger clone sits a single nucleotide away, making a read error possible. The gene calls are TRBV7-8 and TRBJ1-1, with D possibly matching TRBD1 (5 bases). V lost 3 bases, J lost 1 base, and 6 bases lay in between. Looked up from germline, CDR1 is SGHVS and CDR2 is FQNEAQ. The CDR3 is made up of 13 amino acids. For the CDR3, the DNA is TGTGCCAGCAGCTTCGGGGGGAACACTGAAGCTTTCTTT. The encoded protein is CASSFGGNTEAFF.

This clone appeared a few times. This chain joins TRBV19 and TRBJ1-4, with D hard to call. V gave up 7 bases and J gave up 5 bases, with 20 bases separating them. The CDR3 consists of 16 residues. Germline CDR1 and CDR2: LNHDA and SQIVND (reference sequence). In nucleotides, the CDR3 is TGTGCCAGTACCCCCAAGGCAGAGCTAGCAAATGAAAAACTGTTTTTT. This translates into CASTPKAELANEKLFF. Full variable domain (remainder filled in from reference TRBV19 and TRBJ1-4): DGGITQSPKYLFRKEGQNVTLSCEQNLNHDAMYWYRQDPGQGLRLIYYSQIVNDFQKGDIAEGYSVSREKKESFPLTVTSAQKNPTAFYLCASTPKAELANEKLFFGSGTQLSVL.

The chain is built from TRBV19 and TRBJ1-1, with 7 bases identical to TRBD1. The V and J ends lost 8 bases and 1 base, in that order; junction bases with no gene match: 7. CDR1 is LNHDA, CDR2 SQIVND, per germline (reference sequence). The CDR3 spans 14 residues. The CDR3 DNA reads TGTGCCAGTCAAATGTGGGACAGGAACACTGAAGCTTTCTTT. Translated, it gives CASQMWDRNTEAFF. Supplemented by reference TRBV19 and TRBJ1-1, the full variable domain reads DGGITQSPKYLFRKEGQNVTLSCEQNLNHDAMYWYRQDPGQGLRLIYYSQIVNDFQKGDIAEGYSVSREKKESFPLTVTSAQKNPTAFYLCASQMWDRNTEAFFGQGTRLTVV.

The V and J genes are TRBV6-1 and TRBJ2-1; no definite D call. V lost 4 bases and J lost 0, with 19 bases in between. CDR1 is MNHNS, CDR2 SASEGT, per germline. CDR3 length: 18 residues. This CDR3 reads CASSGPTTERSSYNEQFF. DNA for the CDR3: TGTGCCAGCAGTGGCCCCACGACGGAGAGGAGCTCCTACAATGAGCAGTTCTTC.

The chain employs TRBV10-2 and TRBJ1-1; 8 bases fit TRBD1. This CDR3 comprises 14 residues. Germline CDR1 WSHSY, CDR2 SAAADI. V was clipped by 7 bases and J by 1 base; unmatched bases: 5. The CDR3 protein is CASIMGTGNTEAFF. The CDR3 bases are TGCGCCAGCATCATGGGGACAGGGAACACTGAAGCTTTCTTT.

This rearrangement joins TRBV5-8 to TRBJ2-7; tentatively, D is TRBD1 (6 bases). The CDR3 is 14 residues long. Per the germline V gene, CDR1 is SGHTS and CDR2 is YDEGEE. The V gene lost 0 bases and the J gene lost 4 bases, with 11 bases spanning the gap. The CDR3, as DNA: TGTGCCAGCAGCTTGGGGACAGCCAGTTACGAGCAGTACTTC. Translating it yields CASSLGTASYEQYF.

CDR3 DNA: TGCGCCAGCAGCCAAGTCGGAGACAACACTGAAGCTTTCTTT. As protein: CASSQVGDNTEAFF. The chain uses TRBV4-1 and TRBJ1-1; D is unclear. With 1 base removed from V and 2 bases from J, the gap between germline ends came to 8 bases. Germline V gene lookup returns CDR1 MGHRA and CDR2 YSYEKL. The CDR3 length is 14 residues.

The CDR3 bases are TGTGCCAGCAGTCGTCAGGGAATGAACACTGAAGCTTTCTTT. Translation: CASSRQGMNTEAFF. The chain is built from TRBV28 and TRBJ1-1, with TRBD1 as a possible D gene (5 bases). The CDR3 sequence is 14 residues long. Trimming took 5 bases from V and 0 from J, leaving 10 bases between them. CDR1 is MDHEN and CDR2 is SYDVKM in the germline V gene. Variable domain in full (rest from reference TRBV28 and TRBJ1-1): DVKVTQSSRYLVKRTGEKVFLECVQDMDHENMFWYRQDPGLGLRLIYFSYDVKMKEKGDIPEGYSVSREKKERFSLILESASTNQTSMYLCASSRQGMNTEAFFGQGTRLTVV.

The rearrangement joins TRBV29-1 to TRBJ2-1; D may be TRBD1 or TRBD2 (5 bases each). V lost 7 bases, J lost 5 bases, and 30 bases lay in between. The germline CDR1 and CDR2 sequences are SQVTM and ANQGSEA. The CDR3 is 18 amino acids. This CDR3 reads CSGLPRLVGTWGDNEQFF. The CDR3 DNA follows: TGCAGCGGCCTCCCAAGGCTAGTTGGGACGTGGGGAGACAATGAGCAGTTCTTC.

This clone has just one count. The chain joins TRBV21-1 to TRBJ2-7; the DNA was not used to check the table's D call, TRBD2. TRBV21-1 is classified as a pseudogene. The CDR3 sequence is 12 residues long. Written as DNA, the CDR3 is TGTGCCAGCACCCCGGGGAGGTACGAGCAGTACTTC. It yields the protein CASTPGRYEQYF.

The rearrangement links TRBV11-2 to TRBJ1-4; D gene ambiguous. Germline V gene data show CDR1 as SGHAT and CDR2 as FQNNGV. Trimming pared 0 bases from V and 4 bases from J, leaving 12 bases between. The CDR3 has 16 residues. CDR3 bases: TGTGCCAGCAGCTTAGATCGTGAAGTGCTTAATGAAAAACTGTTTTTT. It encodes CASSLDREVLNEKLFF.

The chain employs TRBV27 and TRBJ1-5; TRBD1 might be the D (5 bases). Trimming left V 2 bases short and J 1 base short, with 18 bases between. CDR3 size: 18 residues. Germline CDR1 and CDR2: MNHEY and SMNVEV (reference sequence). CDR3 nucleotide sequence: TGTGCCAGCAGTTTAGGGAGAAGGCAGGGTGGCAGCAATCAGCCCCAGCATTTT. It specifies CASSLGRRQGGSNQPQHF.

The chain combines TRBV5-6 with TRBJ2-1; 10 bases agree with TRBD2. The CDR3 runs 14 residues. V dropped 2 bases and J dropped 7; count of bases not matched to a gene: 3. The germline CDR1 and CDR2 sequences are SGHDT and YYEEEE. The CDR3 here is CASSFLAGVNEQFF. The CDR3 DNA reads TGTGCCAGCAGCTTCCTAGCGGGAGTGAATGAGCAGTTCTTC.

V is TRBV18 and J is TRBJ2-6; D not resolved. This CDR3 comprises 16 residues. V lost 0 bases and J lost 3, with 9 bases in between. Germline lookup yields CDR1 KGHSH and CDR2 LQKENI. This CDR3 is CASSPPGQGGANVLTF. The CDR3 nucleotides are TGTGCCAGCTCACCACCAGGGCAAGGTGGGGCCAACGTCCTGACTTTC.

V usage is TRBV7-9 and J usage is TRBJ2-2, with D unclear. Germline CDR1 and CDR2: SEHNR and FQNEAQ (reference sequence). Trimming shortened V by 5 bases and J by 0 bases, and 13 bases separated the two germline ends. This CDR3 has 16 amino acids. CDR3 DNA sequence: TGTGCCAGCAGCACCTATTTTGGAGCGAACACCGGGGAGCTGTTTTTT. Protein: CASSTYFGANTGELFF. Supplemented by reference TRBV7-9 and TRBJ2-2, the full variable domain reads DTGVSQNPRHKITKRGQNVTFRCDPISEHNRLYWYRQTLGQGPEFLTYFQNEAQLEKSRLLSDRFSAERPKGSFSTLEIQRTEQGDSAMYLCASSTYFGANTGELFFGEGSRLTVL.

Comment on this clone: Other DNA sequences in this specimen translate into the identical CDR3. The chain combines TRBV21-1 with TRBJ2-2. TRBV21-1 is recorded as a pseudogene. This CDR3 has 13 amino acids. DNA of the CDR3: TGTGCCAGCAGCGGTCGGAACACCGGGGAGCTGTTTTTT. Its translation is CASSGRNTGELFF.

This clone has only one observation. The chain links TRBV10-2 to TRBJ2-1; 9 positions match TRBD2. Trimming cost V 3 bases and J 12 bases; bases outside gene matches: 12. This CDR3 region has 15 residues. Germline V gene lookup returns CDR1 WSHSY and CDR2 SAAADI. DNA for the CDR3: TGCGCCAGCAGTGATAGGGGACTAGCAGAGGGCGTGCAGTTCTTC. Encoded protein: CASSDRGLAEGVQFF.

V gene TRBV5-6 combines with J gene TRBJ1-5; D gene uncertain. V shed 2 bases and J shed 2 bases, with 11 bases lying between them. Germline-derived CDR1 and CDR2 are SGHDT and YYEEEE. The CDR3 totals 15 residues. CDR3 sequence: CASSFRFEGNQPQHF. The CDR3 DNA follows: TGTGCCAGCAGCTTCAGGTTTGAGGGCAATCAGCCCCAGCATTTT. Drawing the rest from reference TRBV5-6 and TRBJ1-5, the complete variable domain is DAGVTQSPTHLIKTRGQQVTLRCSPKSGHDTVSWYQQALGQGPQFIFQYYEEEERQRGNFPDRFSGHQFPNYSSELNVNALLLGDSALYLCASSFRFEGNQPQHFGDGTRLSIL.

The genes are TRBV9 and TRBJ1-2; 7 bases are a match to TRBD1. The junction had 10 bases not matched to a gene; V was cut back by 0 bases and J by 8 bases. Germline CDR1 reads SGDLS; CDR2 reads YYNGEE. The CDR3 spans 15 residues. Here the CDR3 DNA reads TGTGCCAGCAGCGTAGGGAACCTGGACAGGAAGGGCTACACCTTC. It is translated as CASSVGNLDRKGYTF. The whole variable domain, filled in from reference TRBV9 and TRBJ1-2, reads DSGVTQTPKHLITATGQRVTLRCSPRSGDLSVYWYQQSLDQGLQFLIQYYNGEERAKGNILERFSAQQFPDLHSELNLSSLELGDSALYFCASSVGNLDRKGYTFGSGTRLTVV.